In its sample, the clone carrying this TCR beta chain was seen once. The antigen remains undetermined. Germline CDR1 MNHNY, CDR2 SVGAGI (reference sequence). Trimming shortened V by 2 bases and J by 1 base, and 11 bases separated the two germline ends. The CDR3 is made up of 15 amino acids. Profiled with immunoSEQ multiplex PCR; TCRdb holds only in-frame clones, not every one. Of tens of thousands of clones listed, approximately 85% are singletons. The entry originates in a study of T cells in localized non-small cell lung cancer. Study observations and caveats: Highest T cell clonality was seen in uninvolved adjacent lung, surpassing that measured in tumor. Owing to sequencing of a solitary tumor region, heterogeneity cannot be discounted. Longer overall survival was linked to higher blood T cell density. Out of the top 100 tumor clones, a median about 57 were seen in adjacent lung.

The material was peripheral blood, obtained before any cancer treatment. V gene TRBV6-6 combines with J gene TRBJ1-1; D is undetermined. The source of this sequence is a woman aged 35-75 years with stage I lung adenocarcinoma. This CDR3 reads CASSYPQGKNTEAFF. Here the CDR3 DNA reads TGTGCCAGCAGTTACCCCCAAGGGAAGAACACTGAAGCTTTCTTT.